This record concerns one T cell receptor beta chain sequence. Its antigen is undetermined. The data were obtained in a study of cytomegalovirus exposure and HLA in healthy donors. Looking at the study overall: Early on, a data release was issued that held roughly 80 million unique TCRs from HLA-typed donors.

The PCR had 60 Vbeta and 13 Jbeta primers. TCRdb's table, derived via immunoSEQ multiplex PCR, lists solely in-frame clones and lacks some. The table lists about 160,000 clones, 80% to 90% of them singletons. Broader study findings: The listing of 150 to 200 TCR beta chains classed them as cytomegalovirus-associated.

The CDR3 is 15 amino acids. V was shortened by 4 bases and J by 5 bases, with 18 bases between the two germline ends. Per germline, CDR1 SGDLS and CDR2 YYNGEE. This clonotype originated in a male donor in good health and CMV-seronegative. Material: PBMCs. The rearrangement links TRBV9 to TRBJ2-5, with D possibly TRBD1 on 5 matching bases. The CDR3 region has the DNA TGTGCCAGCAGCCCGCAGACAGTAACAGGCGAGACCCAGTACTTC. It specifies CASSPQTVTGETQYF.